The sample holds a few counts of the clone carrying this TCR beta chain. The data belong to a study of T-cell reconstitution after alpha-beta-depleted transplantation in children. Unique molecular identifiers were used in preparing the TCRbeta library. MiXCR, applied by TCRdb to the PCR reads, yields one record per CDR3 protein. Of about 360,000 distinct CDR3 sequences listed, roughly 13% are singletons. The CDR3 runs 13 residues. Germline CDR1 LGHDT, CDR2 YNNKEL (reference sequence). Deletions cut 1 base from V and 12 bases from J, with 13 bases between. The sample was PBMCs, taken from the stem cell graft. The clonotype was recovered from a human donor who donated a stem cell graft to a child with Fanconi anemia. The V and J genes are TRBV3-1 and TRBJ2-1; possible D gene TRBD1, 5 bases. The CDR3 reads CASSQGEAQGQFF. In nucleotides, the CDR3 is TGTGCCAGCAGCCAAGGTGAGGCCCAGGGGCAGTTCTTC.